This T cell receptor (beta chain) was recorded in a study of blood T cells in healthy people across ages (dated by TCRdb to about 2015). About the investigation overall: Template switching captured roughly one uniquely barcoded TCR beta cDNA molecule per two T cells in model experiments. Age-related changes in TCR beta repertoire diversity were measured in the study by deep sequencing normalized with unique cDNA molecular identifiers. Four age groups were formed from the donors: young (average approximately 15 years), middle-aged (just under 40), aged (under 70) and long-lived (approximately 80). Donors of different ages were randomly distributed across sequencing lanes to avoid experimental bias. Using the same blood draw, the study looked at two additional independent replicas of 1 million unique cDNA reads for two donors, one aged 18 to 29 and the other aged 80 or older.

The paper's findings and limits, for the study overall: Total diversity estimates from one million sequenced T cells were considered lower bounds and underestimates. Observed TCR beta diversity per million T cells fell roughly linearly with age, and a significant reduction was already apparent by age around 40. Because profiling used bulk unsorted PBMCs, naive and antigen-experienced compartments could not be compared conclusively. Because donor CMV infection status was unknown, age-related changes in expanded clonotypes were potentially confounded. Compared with the aged group, more naive CD4+ T cells, fewer expanded clones and increased TCR diversity were shown by the long-lived group, suggesting age selection. A strong correlation was found between observed TCR beta diversity and the percentage of naive T cells measured by flow cytometry.

The CDR3 has 15 amino acids, counting the end cysteine and phenylalanine. Only the CDR3 DNA is retained, 45 bases long and in frame from the first base. CDR1 and CDR2 were assigned from the germline V gene as SGHRS and YFSETQ. V loses 5 bases at its end and J loses 11 bases; junction bases beyond the gene matches: 18. As to this clonotype: The antigen this receptor binds is unknown. No much larger clone exists at a distance of one base, and base qualities are not known.

The 35 to 40 donors, aged about 6 to 95 years, were systemically healthy Caucasian individuals from Russia. Roughly 10 milliliters of peripheral blood were collected from each donor into EDTA-treated Vacutainer tubes. Ficoll-Paque density-gradient centrifugation was used to isolate PBMCs, with at least 6 million per sample. Trizol reagent was used to extract total RNA from the PBMCs, yielding at least 6 micrograms per sample. The percentages of naive CD45RAhigh/CD27high T cells were determined by flow cytometry on a PBMC aliquot from every donor. Libraries were constructed by 5' RACE. Sequenced using an Illumina HiSeq 2500. A second PCR of about 6 to 11 cycles was run with a J-beta primer mix and a sample-barcoded 5' primer. Each TCR beta cDNA molecule received a unique molecular identifier from a template-switch 5' adaptor carrying 12 random nucleotides. Each sample yielded at least 3 million CDR3-containing paired-end reads. The Mint cDNA synthesis kit, primed by a TRBC-specific oligonucleotide, was used to synthesize first-strand cDNA from all RNA. Following uracil-DNA glycosylase treatment, a first 18-cycle PCR with universal primers M1SS and BC2_uni_R was performed on all cDNA. The original methods were these. For normalization, 1 million high-quality reads were randomly selected from each sample, with every read carrying a distinct molecular identifier. Reads with shared molecular identifiers were discarded instead of being binned into consensus sequences. MiTCR, with a Q25 quality threshold and the strictest error-elimination algorithm, was used for CDR3 identification, clonotype clustering and error correction. A nonparametric unseen species model using Euler transformation provided a lower-bound estimate of total TCR beta diversity. The public sequencing data were trimmed at Q25 with fastp and processed into clonotypes with MiXCR by TCRdb, which kept only in-frame beta chains. Rows are unified per CDR3 protein, each entry keeping the most common DNA and genes. TCRdb's processing, not the authors' own work, is the source of the V and J calls. Here the sample has about 830,000 distinct CDR3 sequences; 58% occur a single time. The top ten clonotypes cover 20% to 25% of the sample.

The specimen sequenced was blood. This TCR was sampled from a man aged 25-40 years in good health. The chain is made from TRBV5-1 and TRBJ2-5, with 7 bases aligning to TRBD1. The DNA sequence reads TGCGCCAGCAGACAGGGGACGGGGAATGGGAATGAGCAGTACTTC. It translates as CASRQGTGNGNEQYF.